These T cell receptor beta chains were read from a single sample in a study of OX40 agonist ivuxolimab in advanced cancers. TCRdb's copy holds only in-frame clones and misses some; the assay was immunoSEQ multiplex PCR. The table has about 50,000 clones, around 88% seen once. The sample consisted of CD4+ or CD8+ T cells sorted from blood, taken in a trial of the OX40 agonist ivuxolimab. The receptors stem from an adult with an advanced solid tumor such as melanoma, head and neck, liver or kidney cancer. The CDR3 runs from the conserved cysteine through the conserved F or W. The D gene is left open where the match is weak. Part of the rows lack a size; the others show once, few, many or a class for expanded clones.

D,size,V,J,CDR3,DNA
TRBD2,.,TRBV25-1,TRBJ2-7,CASSLAGTYEQYF,TGTGCCAGCAGCCTAGCGGGGACCTACGAGCAGTACTTC
.,.,TRBV5-1,TRBJ2-2,CASSLPGTGTGELFF,TGCGCCAGCAGCTTACCCGGGACGGGAACCGGGGAGCTGTTTTTT
TRBD2,.,TRBV6-1,TRBJ2-1,CATSSGLVGNEQFF,TGTGCCACCTCATCGGGACTAGTGGGGAATGAGCAGTTCTTC
TRBD1,.,TRBV2,TRBJ1-4,CASTPGTGSEKLFF,TGTGCCAGCACCCCTGGGACAGGGAGTGAAAAACTGTTTTTT
TRBD1,.,TRBV15,TRBJ1-4,CATSAGTGSEKLFF,TGTGCCACCAGCGCTGGGACAGGGAGTGAAAAACTGTTTTTT
TRBD2,once,TRBV7-2,TRBJ2-1,CASSSLAGSFDNEQFF,TGTGCCAGCAGCTCTTTAGCGGGCTCCTTTGACAATGAGCAGTTCTTC
.,.,TRBV6-6,TRBJ2-7,CASSPLQASYEQYF,TGTGCCAGCAGTCCCCTGCAGGCCTCCTACGAGCAGTACTTC
.,.,TRBV11-3,TRBJ2-1,CASSPPIAGASYNEQFF,TGTGCCAGCAGCCCCCCCATTGCCGGGGCGTCCTACAATGAGCAGTTCTTC
.,.,TRBV2,TRBJ1-2,CASSERQYYGYTF,TGTGCCAGCAGTGAAAGGCAGTACTATGGCTACACCTTC
.,.,TRBV18,TRBJ2-3,CASSPLGSTDTQYF,TGTGCCAGCTCACCACTCGGTAGCACAGATACGCAGTATTTT
.,.,TRBV5-6,TRBJ1-2,CASSLGGNGYTF,TGTGCCAGCAGCTTGGGAGGGAATGGCTACACCTTC
TRBD2,.,TRBV11-3,TRBJ2-3,CASSSWTSGTPDTQYF,TGTGCCAGCAGCTCGTGGACTAGCGGGACCCCCGATACGCAGTATTTT
.,few,TRBV30,TRBJ2-5,CAWSVQDQSETQYF,TGTGCCTGGAGTGTACAAGACCAGTCAGAGACCCAGTACTTC
TRBD1,few,TRBV5-1,TRBJ2-3,CASSAGQGNTDTQYF,TGCGCCAGCAGCGCTGGACAGGGGAACACAGATACGCAGTATTTT
.,.,TRBV2,TRBJ2-7,CASSEAQSGDLGEQYF,TGTGCCAGCAGTGAAGCGCAGTCAGGGGATTTGGGTGAGCAGTACTTC
.,once,TRBV6-5,TRBJ2-1,CASSGLSEQFF,TGTGCCAGCAGTGGCCTGAGTGAGCAGTTCTTC
TRBD2,.,TRBV7-2,TRBJ2-1,CASSLTGTSGSYEQFF,TGTGCCAGCAGCCTTACCGGGACTAGCGGGAGTTATGAGCAGTTCTTC
.,.,TRBV7-9,TRBJ1-1,CASSLEGRDTEAFF,TGTGCCAGCAGCTTAGAGGGACGAGACACTGAAGCTTTCTTT
TRBD2,.,TRBV5-6,TRBJ2-2,CASSLSTSGRFPGELFF,TGTGCCAGCAGCTTATCCACTAGCGGGAGATTTCCCGGGGAGCTGTTTTTT
.,.,TRBV15,TRBJ2-7,CATSRELSLSEQYF,TGTGCCACCAGCAGAGAACTGTCATTATCCGAGCAGTACTTC
TRBD1,.,TRBV30,TRBJ1-3,CAWSNKTPGQGNTIYF,TGTGCCTGGAGCAATAAGACCCCGGGACAGGGAAACACCATATATTTT
.,.,TRBV30,TRBJ1-1,CAWSARGDTEAFF,TGTGCCTGGAGCGCACGGGGGGACACTGAAGCTTTCTTT
.,.,TRBV4-1,TRBJ2-7,CATRGGIYEQYF,TGCGCCACCCGAGGGGGGATCTACGAGCAGTACTTC
.,.,TRBV2,TRBJ2-7,CASKRDSPSEQYF,TGTGCCAGCAAGCGGGACAGCCCCTCCGAGCAGTACTTC
.,.,TRBV6-5,TRBJ1-6,CASRAGQISSPLHF,TGTGCCAGCAGGGCGGGGCAGATCTCGTCACCCCTCCACTTT
.,.,TRBV28,TRBJ2-3,CASSLSRRTDTQYF,TGTGCCAGCAGTTTATCACGAAGGACAGATACGCAGTATTTT
.,.,TRBV5-1,TRBJ1-2,CASSFSGAIAGYTF,TGCGCCAGCAGCTTCTCAGGCGCGATCGCGGGCTACACCTTC
.,once,TRBV5-8,TRBJ2-3,CASSLGVVQYTQYF,TGTGCCAGCAGCCTCGGAGTTGTCCAGTATACGCAGTATTTT
TRBD2,.,TRBV6-5,TRBJ2-7,CASSYSLAGGSEQYF,TGTGCCAGCAGTTACTCCCTAGCGGGAGGCAGCGAGCAGTACTTC
.,.,TRBV6-5,TRBJ2-7,CASSYTPLGAKYEQYF,TGTGCCAGCAGTTACACCCCCCTAGGGGCGAAGTACGAGCAGTACTTC
.,.,TRBV2,TRBJ1-1,CVQGGATEAFF,TGTGTCCAGGGAGGGGCCACTGAAGCTTTCTTT
TRBD2,.,TRBV6-6,TRBJ2-7,CASGQTSESYEQYF,TGTGCCAGCGGCCAGACTAGCGAGTCCTACGAGCAGTACTTC
.,.,TRBV30,TRBJ2-7,CAWSGGQTYEQYF,TGTGCCTGGAGTGGCGGACAGACCTACGAGCAGTACTTC
.,.,TRBV28,TRBJ2-4,CASSRLGLLQYF,TGTGCCAGCAGTCGACTCGGACTCCTTCAGTACTTC
.,.,TRBV7-9,TRBJ2-6,CASSLAGRGSSSGANVLTF,TGTGCCAGCAGCTTAGCCGGTAGGGGCAGCAGCTCTGGGGCCAACGTCCTGACTTTC
.,.,TRBV5-1,TRBJ1-3,CASSLEGTGNTIYF,TGCGCCAGCAGCTTGGAAGGGACTGGAAACACCATATATTTT
.,.,TRBV5-1,TRBJ2-3,CASRTETRTDTQYF,TGCGCCAGCCGTACCGAGACTCGCACAGATACGCAGTATTTT
.,.,TRBV19,TRBJ1-3,CASSKRESGNTIYF,TGTGCCAGTAGTAAGAGGGAGTCTGGAAACACCATATATTTT
.,few,TRBV11-1,TRBJ2-7,CATQRTAFDEQYF,TGTGCCACCCAGAGAACAGCTTTTGACGAGCAGTACTTC
.,once,TRBV25-1,TRBJ2-1,CASSEYRSSLYNEQFF,TGTGCCAGCAGTGAATATAGGTCTAGCCTCTACAATGAGCAGTTCTTC
TRBD2,.,TRBV15,TRBJ2-7,CATSRDPSSGRAGSYEQYF,TGTGCCACCAGCAGAGATCCGTCAAGCGGGAGGGCCGGGTCCTACGAGCAGTACTTC
.,.,TRBV18,TRBJ1-4,CASSPRAGADEKLFF,TGTGCCAGCTCACCCCGCGCTGGGGCAGATGAAAAACTGTTTTTT